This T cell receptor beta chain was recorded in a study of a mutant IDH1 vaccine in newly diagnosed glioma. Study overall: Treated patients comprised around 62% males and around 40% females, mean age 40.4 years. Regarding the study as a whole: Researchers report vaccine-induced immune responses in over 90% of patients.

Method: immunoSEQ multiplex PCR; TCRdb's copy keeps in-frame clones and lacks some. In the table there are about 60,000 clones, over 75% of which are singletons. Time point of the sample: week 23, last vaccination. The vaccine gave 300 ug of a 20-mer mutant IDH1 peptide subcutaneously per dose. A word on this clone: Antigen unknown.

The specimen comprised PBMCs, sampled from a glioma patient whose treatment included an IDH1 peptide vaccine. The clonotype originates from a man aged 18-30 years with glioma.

In nucleotides, the CDR3 is TGTGCCAGCAGCCCAGACAACACTGAAGCTTTCTTT. This encodes CASSPDNTEAFF. The J gene is TRBJ1-1, the V gene TRBV11-2; D gene unclear. V lost 5 bases, J lost 2 bases, and 6 bases lay in between. CDR1 SGHAT and CDR2 FQNNGV come from the germline V gene. The CDR3 runs to 12 residues.